A selection of T cell receptor beta chains follows, all from one sample in a study of monozygotic twins with inflammatory bowel disease. TCRdb derives one entry per CDR3 protein from the 5' RACE reads, leaving out DNA. This sample contains 330,000 or so distinct CDR3 sequences. Sequencing was done on a sample of blood. Receptor source: a human donor with ulcerative colitis or Crohn's disease, or a healthy co-twin of an affected twin (not recorded which). Both conserved end residues are part of each CDR3.

TRBJ1-2,TRBV18,CASSPRGNPNYGYTF
TRBJ2-7,TRBV5-1,CASSWGAMGEQYF
TRBJ2-1,TRBV28,CASSGTYNEQFF
TRBJ2-1,TRBV7-2,CASSLDLGRASFEFF
TRBJ2-2,TRBV6-2/TRBV6-3,CASSYRRQGVTGELFF
TRBJ1-2,TRBV11-2,CASRWMGTGLYGYTF
TRBJ2-2,TRBV5-1,CASSRGGEDTGELFF
TRBJ2-2,TRBV7-9,CASRFPGLAGTGELFF
TRBJ2-1,TRBV3-1,CASRPSGGFRYRDSEEQFF
TRBJ2-2,TRBV4-3,CASSPIILTGELFF
TRBJ2-1,TRBV7-6,CASSLAFRTGSNEQFF
TRBJ2-2,TRBV24-1,CATSGVDGVGDTGELFF
TRBJ1-1,TRBV12-3/TRBV12-4,CASSSRAKTFF
TRBJ2-1,TRBV5-1,CASSSTRTGLYNEQFF
TRBJ2-6,TRBV6-1,CASSPDGTGANVLTF
TRBJ2-5,TRBV20-1,CSARDQRGDQETQYF
TRBJ1-5,TRBV7-3,CASSTTGHSNQPQHF
TRBJ2-3,TRBV10-3,CAISGRAGLAGGQDTQYF
TRBJ2-3,TRBV12-3/TRBV12-4,CASRRDRLGDTQYF
TRBJ2-1,TRBV12-3/TRBV12-4,CASSFKNVGSPNEQFF
TRBJ2-3,TRBV20-1,CSAADSSLTDTQYF
TRBJ1-1,TRBV7-3,CASSSGSENTEAFF
TRBJ2-1,TRBV27,CASSLGSGVVAEQFF
TRBJ2-7,TRBV6-1,CASSTTRSAGEQYF
TRBJ2-2,TRBV5-1,CASSSWLLAANTGELFF
TRBJ2-1,TRBV5-1,CASSLNRRDEQFF
TRBJ1-4,TRBV4-1,CASSQDPGQGEKLFF
TRBJ2-5,TRBV27,CASSGLQETGWKQETQYF
TRBJ2-3,TRBV29-1,CSVVVLAGPDTQYF
TRBJ2-2,TRBV30,CAWKASNTGELFF
TRBJ2-1,TRBV10-3,CAIRLAGYSQGEQFF
TRBJ2-1,TRBV4-1,CASSPPGGYNEQFF
TRBJ2-3,TRBV12-3/TRBV12-4,CASTREGAINYF
TRBJ1-5,TRBV7-8,CASSLGARGQPQHF
TRBJ1-1,TRBV5-8,CASSFNGLNTEAFF
TRBJ2-7,TRBV12-5,CASGLVLGQGTVEQYF
TRBJ2-7,TRBV2,CASTGGRYEQYF
TRBJ2-1,TRBV30,CAGSGSRWSEQFF
TRBJ2-7,TRBV3-1,CASRHGQGQFYEQYF
TRBJ2-5,TRBV29-1,CSVDRGRGETQYF
TRBJ2-6,TRBV28,CASSPDSTSGANVLTF
TRBJ2-7,TRBV7-2,CASSLTSVYEQYF
TRBJ2-3,TRBV5-1,CASSLGQRTSTDTQYF
TRBJ2-7,TRBV20-1,CSAPLYTGAYEQYF
TRBJ2-1,TRBV3-1,CASSRIAGGYSNEQFF
TRBJ1-6,TRBV27,CASSFLGARANSPLHF
TRBJ2-4,TRBV11-2,CASSFIQGTNIQYF
TRBJ2-2,TRBV20-1,CSALRMRSTGELFF
TRBJ2-6,TRBV4-3,CASSQGTGGFGANVLTF
TRBJ2-2,TRBV7-6,CASSSGLAGVGTGELFF
TRBJ1-5,TRBV20-1,CSANTILHSNQPQHF
TRBJ2-5,TRBV10-3,CAISYGGEEIQYF
TRBJ2-7,TRBV10-3,CATRGTGSYEQYF
TRBJ2-7,TRBV7-9,CASSLNSWGSTSYEQYF
TRBJ2-3,TRBV20-1,CSAPAGGSTDTQYF
TRBJ2-7,TRBV5-1,CASSILDISYEQYF
TRBJ2-1,TRBV5-1,CASSGGLAGGKVSYNEQFF
TRBJ2-3,TRBV7-2,CASSFLGRGTDTQYF
TRBJ2-3,TRBV5-1,CASSLLAGTDTQYF